This is a list of T cell receptor beta chains from one sample in a study of blood T cell repertoires in COVID-19. This table comes from immunoSEQ multiplex PCR, and its TCRdb copy is limited to in-frame clones, with some not included. This sample has about 28,000 clones, with 75% to 90% found just once. The sample comprised peripheral blood. These receptors were collected from a man aged 60-69 years with active COVID-19. CDR3s include the opening cysteine and the closing phenylalanine or tryptophan. The D gene is left open where the match is weak. Clone size is not always given. Where it is, it says once, few, many or a class for expanded clones.

TRBJ1-2 | TRBV19 | NA | few | 12 | TGTGCCAGTAGTACGGAGGGCTATGGCTACACCTTC | CASSTEGYGYTF
TRBJ2-2 | TRBV2 | TRBD1 | NA | 16 | TGTGCCAGCAGTGAGTGGGGACAGGGTCTCACCGGGGAGCTGTTTTTT | CASSEWGQGLTGELFF
TRBJ1-2 | TRBV7-6 | TRBD1 | large | 15 | TGTGCCAGCAGCTCAGGAGCACAGGGGAACTATGGCTACACCTTC | CASSSGAQGNYGYTF
TRBJ1-1 | TRBV25-1 | NA | NA | 13 | TGTGCCAGCAGAGGACAAGCGAACACTGAAGCTTTCTTT | CASRGQANTEAFF
TRBJ1-2 | TRBV9 | TRBD1 | few | 14 | TGTGCCAGCAGCGTAGACAGGGGCCACTATGGCTACACCTTC | CASSVDRGHYGYTF
TRBJ2-3 | TRBV29-1 | TRBD2 | NA | 15 | TGCAGCGCAAGAACCGGACTAGCGGGGGTGGATACGCAGTATTTT | CSARTGLAGVDTQYF
TRBJ1-2 | TRBV20-1 | NA | NA | 14 | TGCAGTGCGAGTGGGTCGGGTGCGTGGAAAAGCTACACCTTC | CSASGSGAWKSYTF
TRBJ1-5 | TRBV6-5 | NA | NA | 13 | TGTGCCAGTTCCGGACAGCAGAATCAGCCCCAGCATTTT | CASSGQQNQPQHF
TRBJ2-7 | TRBV27 | TRBD1 | NA | 14 | TGTGCCAGCAGTTTTTCCGGACAGGGCTACGAGCAGTACTTC | CASSFSGQGYEQYF
TRBJ2-1 | TRBV6-4 | TRBD1 | NA | 14 | TGTGCCAGCAGTGAACATGACAGGGCCAATGAGCAGTTCTTC | CASSEHDRANEQFF